This T cell receptor beta chain is drawn from a study of blood T cell repertoires in COVID-19. Those enrolled, adults aged about 18 to 89 years, came from around 25 US areas. Donors were grouped by their self-reported clinical history. This CDR3 is built from 14 residues. The V gene's germline CDR1 is MNHEY and CDR2 SVGAGI. The V end was cut by 7 bases, the J end by 10 bases, with 20 bases between. Assay: immunoSEQ multiplex PCR; the TCRdb copy retains only in-frame clones and omits some. The table includes hundreds of thousands of clones, 70% to 90% detected once. The specimen sequenced was PBMCs or T cells enriched from blood (not recorded which). The receptor was isolated from a middle-aged woman with acute COVID-19. The rearrangement joins TRBV6-5 to TRBJ2-1; D possibly corresponds to TRBD2 (6 bases). As DNA, the CDR3 is TGTGCCAGCAATAGAGGGACTCCAGTCGCCGAGCAGTTCTTC. Translated, it gives CASNRGTPVAEQFF.